This T cell receptor (beta chain) is drawn from a study of post-analysis software for immune sequencing data. Libraries were made from TCR beta cDNA, and they carried unique molecular identifiers. Input of about 0.95 to 11 million T cells yielded a few hundred thousand cDNA molecules. TCRdb used MiXCR to reprocess the PCR reads, holding one entry per CDR3 protein. In the table there are under 650,000 distinct CDR3 sequences, 44% of which are singletons. V dropped 5 bases and J dropped 4 bases, with 10 bases sitting between them. Germline V gene data show CDR1 as SGHTA and CDR2 as FQGNSA. CDR3 length: 13 amino acids. As for this clonotype: Antigen unknown.

General observations from the study: Patients carried roughly 5 TRBV segments more frequently than controls did, and TRBV5-6, TRBV5-1 and TRBV20-1 were among them.

This sequence originates from a girl aged 5 to 17 with multiple sclerosis. This chain links TRBV7-2 with TRBJ2-3, with TRBD2 as a possible D gene (5 bases). Sequencing used blood. In DNA, the CDR3 is TGTGCCAGCAGCACCACACTAGCAGATACGCAGTATTTT. Its translation is CASSTTLADTQYF.